Listed here are 16 T cell receptor beta chains from one sample, sequenced in a study of blood T cells in healthy people across ages. Next came a second PCR, run for roughly 7 to 12 cycles, which used a sample-barcoded 5' primer along with a J-beta primer mix. TCRdb passed the 5' RACE reads through MiXCR, listing each CDR3 protein once. The data contain about 1.6 million distinct CDR3 sequences, about 35% of them singletons. Material for sequencing was blood. These TCRs come from a woman aged 25 to 39 in good health.

The table lists this clonotype with many counts. The CDR3 bases are TGTGCCAGCAGTTTATATCGGGGGGCCTATGGCTACACCTTC. Residues: CASSLYRGAYGYTF. The chain links TRBV27 to TRBJ1-2, with D maybe TRBD1 (6 bases). Germline lookup yields CDR1 MNHEY and CDR2 SMNVEV (reference sequence). The CDR3 contains 14 residues. Trimming removed 1 base at V and 4 bases at J, with 10 bases between.

This sequence joins TRBV6-1 and TRBJ1-1; 7 nucleotides line up with TRBD1. The CDR3 has 14 residues. Germline CDR1 is MNHNS and CDR2 is SASEGT. CDR3 residues: CASQSRDRNTEAFF. As DNA, the CDR3 is TGTGCTAGCCAATCCCGGGACAGAAACACTGAAGCTTTCTTT.

The sample holds a few counts of this clonotype. V and J are TRBV4-1 and TRBJ2-7; D remains ambiguous. The germline V and J ends were trimmed by 3 bases and 12 bases, with 6 bases remaining between them. The CDR3 has 9 residues. Germline V CDR1 and CDR2: MGHRA, YSYEKL. In nucleotides, the CDR3 is TGCGCCAGCAGCCAGTACTTGTACTTC. This encodes CASSQYLYF.

This rearrangement joins TRBV5-1 to TRBJ2-7; D unclear. This CDR3 comprises 13 residues. Trimming took off 3 bases at V and 5 bases at J, with 12 bases between the two ends. From germline, CDR1 is SGHRS and CDR2 YFSETQ. CDR3 residues: CASSWARSHEQYF. The CDR3 DNA follows: TGCGCCAGCAGCTGGGCTAGATCCCACGAGCAGTACTTC.

V gene TRBV7-9 combines with J gene TRBJ1-2; 7 bases are a match to TRBD1. With 5 bases clipped from V and 6 bases from J, the junction kept 12 bases outside the gene matches. The CDR3 spans 15 residues. CDR1 is SEHNR and CDR2 is FQNEAQ in the germline V gene (reference sequence). Here the CDR3 reads CASSVRQGAMNGYTF. The CDR3 DNA follows: TGTGCCAGCAGCGTAAGACAGGGAGCTATGAATGGCTACACCTTC. Filled out from reference TRBV7-9 and TRBJ1-2, the complete variable domain reads DTGVSQNPRHKITKRGQNVTFRCDPISEHNRLYWYRQTLGQGPEFLTYFQNEAQLEKSRLLSDRFSAERPKGSFSTLEIQRTEQGDSAMYLCASSVRQGAMNGYTFGSGTRLTVV.

This rearrangement joins TRBV2 to TRBJ2-1, with D unresolved. The CDR3 runs 12 residues. V lost 2 bases, J lost 9 bases, and 8 bases lay in between. Germline loops: CDR1 SNHLY, CDR2 FYNNEI. The CDR3 spells CASSEFLPEQFF. CDR3 DNA sequence: TGTGCCAGCAGTGAATTCCTCCCTGAGCAGTTCTTC.

This clonotype was found a few times. This chain links TRBV15 with TRBJ2-5; possibly TRBD1 for D (6 bases). Germline V lookup: CDR1 LNHNV, CDR2 YYDKDF (reference sequence). The CDR3 runs to 16 residues. Between the trimmed V and J ends, which lost 1 base and 3 bases, there was a span of 15 bases. The CDR3 bases are TGTGCCACCAGCAGAGGTTTGGGGGCGACGAAAGAGACCCAGTACTTC. Translating gives CATSRGLGATKETQYF.

This clonotype was recorded many times. Here the CDR3 DNA reads TGCAGCGTTGGTATGCGCGGGGGGGCCGCCAATGAGCAGTTCTTC. Residues: CSVGMRGGAANEQFF. The rearrangement joins TRBV29-1 to TRBJ2-1, with TRBD2 matching 9 bases. Germline-derived CDR1 and CDR2 are SQVTM and ANQGSEA. The CDR3 spans 15 residues. The junction had 10 bases not matched to a gene; V was cut back by 4 bases and J by 6 bases.

This clonotype has at least ten counts. This sequence joins TRBV7-2 and TRBJ2-7; D remains ambiguous. CDR3 length equals 14 residues. V gave up 0 bases and J gave up 0 bases, with 6 bases separating them. The germline gives CDR1 SGHTA, CDR2 FQGNSA. CDR3 DNA sequence: TGTGCCAGCAGCTTAGCGCACAGCTCCTACGAGCAGTACTTC. Translated, it gives CASSLAHSSYEQYF.

V is TRBV28 and J is TRBJ2-7, with D unresolved. CDR1 MDHEN and CDR2 SYDVKM come from the germline V gene. This CDR3 comprises 15 residues. V dropped 2 bases and J dropped 0 bases, with 11 bases sitting between them. The CDR3 region is CASSLTRALSYEQYF. The CDR3 DNA reads as TGTGCCAGCAGTTTAACAAGAGCCCTCTCCTACGAGCAGTACTTC.

This chain joins TRBV12-5 and TRBJ1-1; D ambiguous. CDR1 and CDR2 (germline): LGHNT, FRNRAP. The CDR3 loop spans 14 amino acids. V shed 6 bases and J shed 0 bases, with 11 bases lying between them. CDR3 protein: CASGPDTMNTEAFF. The CDR3 bases are TGTGCTAGTGGCCCCGACACTATGAACACTGAAGCTTTCTTT.

Only a few counts were recorded for this clonotype. The chain has TRBV7-6 and TRBJ2-7; 8 bases match TRBD2. The CDR3 is 18 residues long. J was trimmed by 4 bases and V by 4 bases; bases with no gene match: 18. CDR1 SGHVS and CDR2 FNYEAQ come from the germline V gene. CDR3 in amino acids: CASSSNRPGGTRVYEQYF. The DNA of the CDR3 is TGTGCCAGCAGCTCCAACCGCCCGGGGGGGACTAGAGTATACGAGCAGTACTTC.

This clonotype was detected only a few times. V usage is TRBV20-1 and J usage is TRBJ2-5; tentatively, D is TRBD1 (5 bases). V dropped 6 bases and J dropped 1 base, with 24 bases sitting between them. CDR1 and CDR2 from the germline V gene are DFQATT and SNEGSKA (reference sequence). The CDR3 covers 17 residues. The chain's CDR3 is CSATTYPWGSSQETQYF. The CDR3 nucleotides are TGCAGTGCCACGACCTACCCATGGGGCAGTAGCCAAGAGACCCAGTACTTC.

The chain is built from TRBV30 and TRBJ1-1; D gene unclear. V was cut by 5 bases and J by 10 bases, with 23 bases left in between. The CDR3 totals 14 residues. The V gene's germline CDR1 is GTSNPN and CDR2 SVGIG (reference sequence). CDR3 sequence reads: CAWGPFTTRSGAFF. The CDR3 coding sequence is TGTGCCTGGGGTCCTTTCACTACACGTTCCGGAGCTTTCTTT.

This clonotype was recorded many times. The chain links TRBV9 to TRBJ1-6, with no clear D. Between the trimmed V and J ends, which lost 2 bases and 8 bases, there was a span of 11 bases. This CDR3 has 14 amino acids. Germline V CDR1 and CDR2: SGDLS, YYNGEE. In DNA, the CDR3 is TGTGCCAGCAGCGTGCAGGCGGCGGATTCACCCCTCCACTTT. The encoded protein is CASSVQAADSPLHF.

The chain joins TRBV27 to TRBJ1-2, with D unclear. The CDR3 is 13 residues long. Trimming took 6 bases from V and 3 from J, leaving 11 bases between them. CDR1 and CDR2 from the germline V gene are MNHEY and SMNVEV (reference sequence). The CDR3 reads CASRYAGDYGYTF. CDR3 in DNA: TGTGCCAGCAGATACGCCGGGGACTATGGCTACACCTTC.